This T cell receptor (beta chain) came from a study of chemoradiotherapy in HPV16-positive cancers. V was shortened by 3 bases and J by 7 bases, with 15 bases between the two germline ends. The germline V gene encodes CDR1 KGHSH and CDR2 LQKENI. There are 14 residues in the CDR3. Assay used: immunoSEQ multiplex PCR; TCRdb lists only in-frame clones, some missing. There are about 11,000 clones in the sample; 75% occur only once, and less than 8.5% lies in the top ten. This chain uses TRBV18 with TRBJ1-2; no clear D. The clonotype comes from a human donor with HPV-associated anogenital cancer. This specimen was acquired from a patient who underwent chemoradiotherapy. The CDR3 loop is CASSPTVGFFGYTF. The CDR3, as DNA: TGTGCCAGCTCACCGACCGTGGGGTTCTTTGGCTACACCTTC.